These T cell receptor beta chains were read from a single sample in a study of control samples from healthy donors and cancer patients. TCRdb's table, derived via immunoSEQ multiplex PCR, lists solely in-frame clones and lacks some. This table has around 110,000 clones, 88% appearing once. Specimen: blood. All receptors derive from a woman aged 70-85 years in good health. The CDR3 runs from the conserved cysteine through the conserved F or W. Each record gives: CDR3 length, D gene, V gene, J gene, clone size, CDR3 DNA, CDR3 protein. A D gene is named only where the DNA matches it firmly. Some rows have no size entry. The others give once, few or many, or a class for an expanded clone.

14,.,TRBV5-6,TRBJ1-1,.,TGTGCCAGCAGCTTGGAGGTAGCGTCCACTGAAGCTTTCTTT,CASSLEVASTEAFF
14,.,TRBV19,TRBJ1-5,.,TGTGCCAGTAGTTGGCGGGGAGGCAATCAGCCCCAGCATTTT,CASSWRGGNQPQHF
13,TRBD2,TRBV7-2,TRBJ2-3,.,TGTGCCAGCAGCTCCTGGGGGGGAGATACGCAGTATTTT,CASSSWGGDTQYF
19,TRBD1,TRBV7-6,TRBJ2-6,few,TGTGCCAGCAGCCTGACACCCGGGACAGGGGACTCTGGGGCCAACGTCCTGACTTTC,CASSLTPGTGDSGANVLTF
15,TRBD1,TRBV5-1,TRBJ1-4,.,TGCGCCAGCAGCGACAGGGGGAGAGCAAATGAAAAACTGTTTTTT,CASSDRGRANEKLFF
15,.,TRBV6-1,TRBJ1-5,.,TGTGCCAGCAGTGAATCGGGGTTCGGGAATCAGCCCCAGCATTTT,CASSESGFGNQPQHF
16,.,TRBV4-2,TRBJ1-5,.,TGTGCCAGCAGCCAAGAAGAGGGCAGGGTCAATCAGCCCCAGCATTTT,CASSQEEGRVNQPQHF
14,TRBD1,TRBV2,TRBJ2-7,.,TGTGCCAGCAGTGGGGACAGGTACTCCTACGAGCAGTACTTC,CASSGDRYSYEQYF
15,.,TRBV15,TRBJ1-1,few,TGTGCCACCAGCAGAGATCGGGAGGGTAACACTGAAGCTTTCTTT,CATSRDREGNTEAFF
13,.,TRBV9,TRBJ2-7,.,TGTGCCAGCAGCACCACTGAGACCTACGAGCAGTACTTC,CASSTTETYEQYF
15,.,TRBV28,TRBJ1-5,.,TGTGCCAGCAGTGTACCCGGGGAGGGGGTTCAGCCCCAGCATTTT,CASSVPGEGVQPQHF
13,.,TRBV7-2,TRBJ1-5,.,TGTGCCAGCAGCTCCCACAGCAATCAGCCCCAGCATTTT,CASSSHSNQPQHF
13,.,TRBV4-2,TRBJ1-1,.,TGTGCCAGCAGCCAAGGGATGAACACTGAAGCTTTCTTT,CASSQGMNTEAFF
16,TRBD2,TRBV5-1,TRBJ2-3,.,TGCGCCAGCAGCTTAGATAGCGGGGCAAGCACAGATACGCAGTATTTT,CASSLDSGASTDTQYF
15,TRBD1,TRBV19,TRBJ2-1,.,TGTGCCAGTACCCCTCGGACAGGGCCCTACAATGAGCAGTTCTTC,CASTPRTGPYNEQFF
13,.,TRBV3-1/TRBV3-2,TRBJ2-7,.,TGTGCCAGCAGTCTTAGGTCCCCCTACGAGCAGTACTTC,CASSLRSPYEQYF
14,.,TRBV11-2,TRBJ2-7,.,TGTGCCAGCAGCTTATATTCAGGCCGATACGAGCAGTACTTC,CASSLYSGRYEQYF
17,.,TRBV4-1,TRBJ2-2,.,TGCGCCAGCAGCCCCTCCGCCTCAGGGGTACTGGCCGGGGAGCTGTTTTTT,CASSPSASGVLAGELFF
15,.,TRBV4-2,TRBJ2-2,.,TGTGCCAGCAGCCCATGGACAGAGGACACCGGGGAGCTGTTTTTT,CASSPWTEDTGELFF
14,.,TRBV7-6,TRBJ2-7,.,TGTGCCAGCAGCTTGCGCGTGGGGAATTACGAGCAGTACTTC,CASSLRVGNYEQYF
12,.,TRBV7-9,TRBJ1-5,.,TGTGCCAGCAGCTTTGGGGACCAGCCCCAGCATTTT,CASSFGDQPQHF
14,.,TRBV7-9,TRBJ1-2,.,TGTGCCAGCAGCTTAAGCTCGACTTTGAGGGGCTACACCTTC,CASSLSSTLRGYTF
14,.,TRBV7-8,TRBJ2-3,.,TGTGCCAGCAGCCTTGGACGGAGGACAGATACGCAGTATTTT,CASSLGRRTDTQYF
16,TRBD2,TRBV19,TRBJ2-3,.,TGTGCCAGTAGTATAAGACTAGCGGGGGGCGGAGATACGCAGTATTTT,CASSIRLAGGGDTQYF
13,.,TRBV25-1,TRBJ2-7,.,TGTGCCAGCAGTGAATCAGGTCGGTACGAGCAGTACTTC,CASSESGRYEQYF
14,.,TRBV6-5,TRBJ2-3,once,TGTGCCAGCAGTCCCCAGGGTGCCTCAGGGACGCAGTATTTT,CASSPQGASGTQYF
15,TRBD2,TRBV24-1,TRBJ2-5,.,TGTGCCACCAGTGTGTGCGGGGCCGGGGGGGAGACCCAGTACTTC,CATSVCGAGGETQYF
15,TRBD1,TRBV19,TRBJ1-4,.,TGTGCCAGTAGTCTGAGGACAGGAGGTGGTGAAAAACTGTTTTTT,CASSLRTGGGEKLFF
13,.,TRBV3-1/TRBV3-2,TRBJ1-1,.,TGTGCCAGCAGCCTCCCCGGGACCACTGAAGCTTTCTTT,CASSLPGTTEAFF
13,.,TRBV6-2/TRBV6-3,TRBJ2-2,.,TGTGCCAGCAGTAAAACGACGGCCGGGGAGCTGTTTTTT,CASSKTTAGELFF
16,.,TRBV4-1,TRBJ2-2,.,TGCGCCAGCAGCCAAGGAACAGGCAGCAACACCGGGGAGCTGTTTTTT,CASSQGTGSNTGELFF
14,.,TRBV28,TRBJ1-5,few,TGTGCCAGCAGTCAAGACAGTAGCAATCAGCCCCAGCATTTT,CASSQDSSNQPQHF
15,.,TRBV5-1,TRBJ2-5,.,TGCGCCAGCAGCTTGTGGGGGGAATTACAAGAGACCCAGTACTTC,CASSLWGELQETQYF
13,.,TRBV14,TRBJ1-1,.,TGTGCCAGCAGCCAGGGGCCGAGCACTGAAGCTTTCTTT,CASSQGPSTEAFF
18,.,TRBV11-2,TRBJ1-2,.,TGTGCCAGCAGCTTAGTTCGTGTCAGGGCGGCGGTTGACTATGGCTACACCTTC,CASSLVRVRAAVDYGYTF
14,TRBD2,TRBV19,TRBJ2-5,once,TGTGCCAGTAGTCCAACTAGCGGGGGGAAGACCCAGTACTTC,CASSPTSGGKTQYF
15,.,TRBV4-1,TRBJ1-5,.,TGCGCCAGCAGCCAAGTCTTTCAGGGTGCGGAGCCCCAGCATTTT,CASSQVFQGAEPQHF
13,.,TRBV12-3/TRBV12-4,TRBJ1-5,.,TGTGCCAGCAGTTTTTCCCCAAATCAGCCCCAGCATTTT,CASSFSPNQPQHF
15,TRBD2,TRBV5-1,TRBJ2-3,.,TGCGCCAGCAGGGATACTAGCGGATCCACAGATACGCAGTATTTT,CASRDTSGSTDTQYF
12,.,TRBV12-3/TRBV12-4,TRBJ2-5,.,TGTGCCAGCACCCCCGGGGGCCGAGACCAGTACTTC,CASTPGGRDQYF
15,TRBD1,TRBV24-1,TRBJ2-1,.,TGTGCCACCAGTGATTCGCAGGGGGTGGACAATGAGCAGTTCTTC,CATSDSQGVDNEQFF
16,.,TRBV10-3,TRBJ1-2,once,TGTGCCATCAGTGAGCCTACACAGCGGCGGCCATTGGCCTACACCTTC,CAISEPTQRRPLAYTF
16,.,TRBV7-8,TRBJ2-5,.,TGTGCCAGCAGCTGGGGGGCGAGGCAGCCGCAAGAGACCCAGTACTTC,CASSWGARQPQETQYF
15,.,TRBV5-6,TRBJ1-2,.,TGTGCCAGCAGCTTGATATTAAACTTCCCGTCGGGCTACACCTTC,CASSLILNFPSGYTF
14,.,TRBV3-1/TRBV3-2,TRBJ1-1,.,TGTGCCAGCAGCCAATTTCTGGGAGGTACTGAAGCTTTCTTT,CASSQFLGGTEAFF
10,.,TRBV29-1,TRBJ1-2,.,TGCAGCGCTGGGGCAGAAGGCTACACCTTC,CSAGAEGYTF
13,.,TRBV3-1/TRBV3-2,TRBJ1-2,.,TGTGCCTCGGCCGCCGGGGGTGACTATGGCTACACCTTC,CASAAGGDYGYTF
14,.,TRBV29-1,TRBJ2-5,.,TGCAGCGTTGGCCCCGGTTCTGCCCGGGAGACCCAGTACTTC,CSVGPGSARETQYF
12,.,TRBV6-2/TRBV6-3,TRBJ2-1,.,TGTGCCAGCAGTTACGGGGGATCAGAGCAGTTCTTC,CASSYGGSEQFF
14,.,TRBV9,TRBJ1-1,.,TGTGCCAGCAGCGTAGCTCCAGGGAACACTGAAGCTTTCTTT,CASSVAPGNTEAFF
14,TRBD1,TRBV5-1,TRBJ2-7,.,TGCGCCAGCAGCTACCCACAGGGGGGCGGCGAGCAGTACTTC,CASSYPQGGGEQYF
13,.,TRBV12-3/TRBV12-4,TRBJ1-3,.,TGTGCCAGCACCAGGACTTCTGGAAACACCATATATTTT,CASTRTSGNTIYF
16,TRBD1,TRBV6-5,TRBJ2-1,.,TGTGCCAGCAGTTTCGGACAGGGCAGGTTCAACAATGAGCAGTTCTTC,CASSFGQGRFNNEQFF
14,TRBD2,TRBV6-4,TRBJ2-1,few,TGTGCCAGCAGTGACACTAGCGGGGTCAATGAGCAGTTCTTC,CASSDTSGVNEQFF
13,.,TRBV10-3,TRBJ1-2,.,TGTGCCATCAGTAGCCCAGGGGAGGAGGGCTACACCTTC,CAISSPGEEGYTF
14,.,TRBV5-1,TRBJ1-2,.,TGCGCCAGCAGCTTGGTAAGGCAGTCCTATGGCTACACCTTC,CASSLVRQSYGYTF
16,TRBD1,TRBV10-1,TRBJ2-5,.,TGCGCCAGCAGTCCCAGACAGGGGGCCTTGTCGGAGACCCAGTACTTC,CASSPRQGALSETQYF